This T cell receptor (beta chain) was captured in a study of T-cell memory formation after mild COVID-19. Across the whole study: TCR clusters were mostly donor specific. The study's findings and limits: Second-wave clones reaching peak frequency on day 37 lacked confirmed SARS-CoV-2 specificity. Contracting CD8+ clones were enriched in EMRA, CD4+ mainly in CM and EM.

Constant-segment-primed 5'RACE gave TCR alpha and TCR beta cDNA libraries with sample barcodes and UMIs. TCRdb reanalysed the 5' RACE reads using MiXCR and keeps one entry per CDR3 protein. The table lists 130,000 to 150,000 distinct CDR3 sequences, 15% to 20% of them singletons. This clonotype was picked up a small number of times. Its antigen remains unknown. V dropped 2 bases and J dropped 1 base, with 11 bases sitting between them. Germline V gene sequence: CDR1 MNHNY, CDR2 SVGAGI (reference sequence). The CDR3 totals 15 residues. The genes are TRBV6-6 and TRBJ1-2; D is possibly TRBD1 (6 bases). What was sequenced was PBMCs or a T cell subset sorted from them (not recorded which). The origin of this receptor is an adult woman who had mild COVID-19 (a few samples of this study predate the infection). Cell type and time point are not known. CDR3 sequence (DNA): TGTGCCAGCAGTTACGGGACACAGGGTAACTATGGCTACACCTTC. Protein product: CASSYGTQGNYGYTF.